This T cell receptor (beta chain) was recovered during a study of shared clonotypes between healthy human individuals. The germline V gene has CDR1 MNHNY and CDR2 SVGAGI (reference sequence). The germline V and J ends were trimmed by 6 bases and 5 bases, with 13 bases remaining between them. CDR3 size: 13 residues. TCRdb's copy holds only in-frame clones and misses some; the assay was immunoSEQ multiplex PCR. This table has 1.4 million to 1.5 million clones, roughly 96% appearing once. Sequencing was done on a sample of naive CD4+ T cells sorted from blood. Subset given: CD45RA+ positively selected. The receptor's source is a man aged 25 to 40 in good health. This rearrangement joins TRBV6-6 to TRBJ2-5; tentatively, D is TRBD1 or TRBD2 (5 bases each). The CDR3 here is CASRRQPGETQYF. The CDR3 region has the DNA TGTGCCAGCAGGAGACAGCCGGGGGAGACCCAGTACTTC.